This TCR beta chain stems from a study of human T cells and chemical hapten exposure. Study at large: Patients' scalps got diphenylcyclopropenone weekly throughout the roughly 23-week study. DPC 0.01% went on the upper back by patch test, with reading at 6 days. Study-level results: There were significantly more large CDR3 similarity clusters among expanded TCRs than among controls.

There are a few counts of this clonotype. Its target is unknown. TCRdb passed the RACE reads through MiXCR, listing each CDR3 protein once. The data contain over 300,000 distinct CDR3 sequences, roughly 5.3% of them singletons. As for time point: pre-sensitization, week 0. Treatment described: therapeutic diphenylcyclopropenone sensitization with weekly scalp DPC. In germline, CDR1 is LNHDA, CDR2 SQIVND (reference sequence). This CDR3 is 13 amino acids long. Trimming shortened V by 4 bases and J by 5 bases, and 9 bases separated the two germline ends. The sequence was obtained from a woman aged 50 to 65 with alopecia areata. Some clones in this sample may be carry-over from other donors' samples. V gene TRBV19 combines with J gene TRBJ1-5, with D tentatively TRBD1 (5 bases). The specimen comprised whole blood, sampled in connection with sensitization to the hapten diphenylcyclopropenone (DPC). The CDR3 DNA reads TGTGCCAGTAGTAATGGCAGGGATCAGCCCCAGCATTTT. Translated, it gives CASSNGRDQPQHF.